The 18 T cell receptor beta chains in this list originate from one sample, sequenced in a study of T cells after yellow fever vaccination (dated by TCRdb to between 2019 and 2020). Libraries were prepared through 5' RACE. Sequencer: Illumina NovaSeq 6000. TCRdb reprocessing: public reads trimmed at Q25 with fastp, clones called with MiXCR, in-frame beta chains kept. Each CDR3 protein gets just one entry, which takes the most common genes and DNA from the rows behind it. This sample holds some 240,000 distinct CDR3 sequences; about 5% were observed only once. The ten largest clones capture more than 3% of the sample. The sample's treatment or condition, from its label and the paper: live attenuated yellow fever vaccine strain. The source material was CD4+ T cells sorted from PBMCs, sampled on the day of the yellow fever booster vaccination. The receptor source for this set is a man in his late teens or twenties who received the YFV17D yellow fever vaccine.

This clonotype was recorded a few times. The chain carries TRBV4-3 and TRBJ2-3, with no clear D. CDR3 length: 16 amino acids. CDR1 and CDR2 from the germline V gene are LGHNA and YSLEER. V was pared by 0 bases and J by 0 bases, with 10 bases between. The CDR3: CASSQDLRKSTDTQYF. The CDR3 DNA reads TGCGCCAGCAGCCAAGATCTACGGAAGAGCACAGATACGCAGTATTTT.

This clonotype was picked up many times. The J gene is TRBJ2-5, the V gene TRBV20-1; 8 nucleotides align to TRBD2. Looked up from germline, CDR1 is DFQATT and CDR2 is SNEGSKA (reference sequence). The CDR3 runs to 13 residues. With 5 bases clipped from V and 3 bases from J, the junction kept 5 bases outside the gene matches. The CDR3 DNA reads as TGCAGTGCTCCGCGGGGGGCTGAAGAGACCCAGTACTTC. This sequence encodes CSAPRGAEETQYF.

This sequence joins TRBV20-1 and TRBJ2-5; D is unclear. Germline CDR1 is DFQATT and CDR2 is SNEGSKA (reference sequence). The V end was cut by 3 bases, the J end by 5 bases, with 10 bases between. The CDR3 has 12 amino acids. The CDR3 DNA sequence: TGCAGTGCTAGGATTAGTTGGGAGACCCAGTACTTC. Translating it yields CSARISWETQYF.

This clonotype was observed a handful of times. V gene TRBV20-1 combines with J gene TRBJ1-2; D is unclear. The CDR3 covers 8 residues. The ends were cut back, 8 bases at V and 3 bases at J, with 1 base in the middle. CDR1 and CDR2 from the germline V gene are DFQATT and SNEGSKA (reference sequence). The CDR3 here is CSYYGYTF. The CDR3 nucleotides are TGCAGTTACTATGGCTACACCTTC.

The V call is TRBV4-1, the J call TRBJ2-3; D is possibly TRBD1 (5 bases). V shed 4 bases and J shed 4 bases, with 12 bases lying between them. CDR1 is MGHRA and CDR2 is YSYEKL in the germline V gene. This CDR3 contains 14 residues. The CDR3, as DNA: TGCGCCAGCAGCCCTTCCCCGACAGCAGATACGCAGTATTTT. Its protein product is CASSPSPTADTQYF.

The chain links TRBV7-9 to TRBJ1-1; 12 bases agree with TRBD1. The CDR3 length is 18 residues. Germline CDR1 reads SEHNR; CDR2 reads FQNEAQ (reference sequence). V dropped 4 bases and J dropped 5; count of bases not matched to a gene: 14. The CDR3: CASSWTAGTGGAGTEAFF. Written as DNA, the CDR3 is TGTGCCAGCAGCTGGACGGCCGGGACAGGGGGCGCGGGGACTGAAGCTTTCTTT.

The chain couples TRBV5-1 to TRBJ1-1, with D possibly TRBD1 on 5 matching bases. Germline values: CDR1 SGHRS, CDR2 YFSETQ. V was shortened by 2 bases and J by 2 bases, with 16 bases between the two germline ends. This CDR3 region has 16 residues. The CDR3 DNA sequence: TGCGCCAGCAGCTTCGGGGTCAGGACATTCAACACTGAAGCTTTCTTT. It translates to CASSFGVRTFNTEAFF.

This clonotype has ten or more counts. The gene calls are TRBV4-1 and TRBJ2-5; no firm D call. The CDR3 has 15 amino acids. The V end lost 1 base, the J end lost 2 bases, and 11 bases lay between the germline ends. Looked up from germline, CDR1 is MGHRA and CDR2 is YSYEKL. The DNA of the CDR3 is TGCGCCAGCAGCCAAGGACCAGTGAGACAAGAGACCCAGTACTTC. Translation: CASSQGPVRQETQYF.

This clonotype occurred many times. The chain carries TRBV10-1 and TRBJ2-7; D call uncertain. This CDR3 is 13 amino acids long. Trimming took 4 bases from V and 0 from J, leaving 7 bases between them. In germline, CDR1 is WNHNN, CDR2 SYGVQD (reference sequence). The CDR3 DNA reads as TGCGCCAGCAGTGGGTCCTACTCCTACGAGCAGTACTTC. Residues: CASSGSYSYEQYF.

This clonotype has just a few counts. The chain joins TRBV6-6 to TRBJ2-3, with 7 bases identical to TRBD1. The CDR3 has 16 residues. Unmatched junction bases numbered 5, after V lost 2 bases and J lost 0 bases. Germline loops: CDR1 MNHNY, CDR2 SVGAGI (reference sequence). The CDR3 here is CASSYGTEQSTDTQYF. The CDR3 nucleotides read TGTGCCAGCAGTTACGGGACAGAACAAAGCACAGATACGCAGTATTTT.

This clonotype was recorded a few times. The CDR3 bases are TGTGCCAGCAGTTTCCTAGCTAGCACAGATACGCAGTATTTT. Translation gives CASSFLASTDTQYF. The gene calls are TRBV12-3 or TRBV12-4 and TRBJ2-3; maybe TRBD2 (5 bases). The CDR3 extends over 14 amino acids. V was trimmed by 3 bases and J by 0 bases, leaving 7 bases between them.

This chain uses TRBV6-2 or TRBV6-3 with TRBJ1-2; 7 nucleotides agree with TRBD1. The J segment lost 5 bases and the V segment lost 2 bases, leaving 5 bases of the junction unmatched. The CDR3 covers 14 residues. Per the germline V gene, CDR1 is MNHEY and CDR2 is SVGEGT. The CDR3 loop reads CASSYAGTVYGYTF. For the CDR3, the DNA is TGTGCCAGCAGTTACGCCGGGACAGTGTATGGCTACACCTTC.

This clonotype was detected a few times. V and J are TRBV6-2 or TRBV6-3 and TRBJ2-4, with a weak D call TRBD1 (6 bases). The CDR3 is 11 residues long. Looked up from germline, CDR1 is MNHEY and CDR2 is SVGEGT. The CDR3: CATAQGYIQYF. As DNA, the CDR3 is TGTGCTACGGCCCAGGGGTACATTCAGTACTTC.

J is TRBJ2-7 and V is TRBV21-1; the table's D call, TRBD2, has no DNA check behind it. TRBV21-1 is an annotated pseudogene. The CDR3 runs to 18 residues. The CDR3 coding sequence is TGTGCCAGCAGCGCAGTAGACAGGGACCTCCCAATCGTCTACGAGCAGTACGTC. Amino acid sequence: CASSAVDRDLPIVYEQYV.

V gene TRBV3-2 combines with J gene TRBJ2-7; TRBD2 reflects the table's D call only, with no check against the DNA. TRBV3-2 is termed a pseudogene. The CDR3 has 16 amino acids. The CDR3 DNA follows: TGTGCCAGCAGCCCCATCGGACTAGCGGGGGCCTACGAGCAGTACGTC. Translation: CASSPIGLAGAYEQYV.

This clonotype was observed a handful of times. A much larger clone is a single base away; this may be a read error. This chain links TRBV5-8 with TRBJ2-1, with D perhaps matching TRBD2 (6 bases). V lost 5 bases to trimming and J lost 0 bases, with 12 bases between them. Germline V CDR1 and CDR2: SGHTS, YDEGEE. The CDR3 totals 15 residues. The CDR3 nucleotides read TGTGCCAGCAGTTACGACGGGAGCTCCTACAATGAGCAGTTCTTC. Translated: CASSYDGSSYNEQFF.

This chain uses TRBV12-5 with TRBJ1-2, with a weak D call TRBD1 (6 bases). Germline V gene lookup returns CDR1 LGHNT and CDR2 FRNRAP. The V end lost 1 base, the J end lost 5 bases, and 17 bases lay between the germline ends. The CDR3 contains 16 residues. CDR3 amino acids: CASGLATGPSSYGYTF. The CDR3 DNA is TGTGCTAGTGGTTTGGCTACAGGGCCTAGCTCATATGGCTACACCTTC. Full variable domain (remainder filled in from reference TRBV12-5 and TRBJ1-2): DARVTQTPRHKVTEMGQEVTMRCQPILGHNTVFWYRQTMMQGLELLAYFRNRAPLDDSGMPKDRFSAEMPDATLATLKIQPSEPRDSAVYFCASGLATGPSSYGYTFGSGTRLTVV.

This clonotype has at least ten counts. The chain couples TRBV20-1 to TRBJ1-3; D is possibly TRBD1 (5 bases). The CDR3 is 13 residues long. Germline CDR1 and CDR2: DFQATT and SNEGSKA (reference sequence). V was pared by 5 bases and J by 7 bases, with 15 bases between. The CDR3 loop reads CSAPDPGRNTIYF. DNA for the CDR3: TGCAGTGCTCCAGACCCAGGGAGGAACACCATATATTTT.